This is a list of T cell receptor beta chains from one sample in a study of blood T cells in healthy people across ages. TCRdb called the 5' RACE reads again in MiXCR, with one record for every CDR3 protein. There are approximately 2,000,000 distinct CDR3 sequences in the sample; roughly 43% occur only once, and approximately 22% lies in the top ten. Sequencing input: blood. All receptors derive from a human donor in good health. CDR3s include the opening cysteine and the closing phenylalanine or tryptophan. The D gene is left open where the match is weak. Some rows mark clone size as missing; the rest say once, few, many or name a class of expanded clone.

v_gene	j_gene	d_gene	abundance	CDR3nt	CDR3aa
TRBV7-9	TRBJ1-2	.	.	TGTGCCAGCAGCTTAAGCGGGGCAACAGCGAACTATGGCTACACCTTC	CASSLSGATANYGYTF
TRBV10-3	TRBJ1-1	TRBD1	few	TGTGCCATCAGCTCCCTCCCGGGACAGGGGAAGACTGAAGCTTTCTTT	CAISSLPGQGKTEAFF
TRBV19	TRBJ2-3	TRBD1	.	TGTGCCAGTAATGGGGAGACAGGGTTTTTAGATACGCAGTATTTT	CASNGETGFLDTQYF
TRBV20-1	TRBJ1-2	TRBD1	few	TGCAGTGCTACCCCATTGGACAGGCTTAACTATGGCTACACCTTC	CSATPLDRLNYGYTF
TRBV15	TRBJ1-2	TRBD1	once	TGTGCCACCAGCAGAGGGGACAGAACTAACTATGGCCACACCTTC	CATSRGDRTNYGHTF
TRBV7-2	TRBJ2-1	.	few	TGTGCCAGCAGCTTGGTTAAGATTGGGGAGCAGTTCTTC	CASSLVKIGEQFF
TRBV29-1	TRBJ2-3	.	.	TGCACCATCGGTAGTAGCACAGATACGCAGTATTTT	CTIGSSTDTQYF
TRBV12-3/TRBV12-4	TRBJ2-7	TRBD2	few	TGTGCCAGCAGAAGGACTAGCGGGTCCTCCTACGAGCAGTACTTC	CASRRTSGSSYEQYF
TRBV19	TRBJ2-5	.	.	TGTGCCACCTCGAGATACGGACAGACCTACCAAGAGACCCAGTACTTC	CATSRYGQTYQETQYF
TRBV6-2/TRBV6-3	TRBJ1-5	.	.	TGTGCCAGCAGTTACCGGGACCGATCTATTAGCAATCAGCCCCAGCATTTT	CASSYRDRSISNQPQHF
TRBV6-2/TRBV6-3	TRBJ2-1	.	few	TGTGCCAGCAGCTCCAGGTTGAATGAGCAGTTCTTC	CASSSRLNEQFF
TRBV20-1	TRBJ2-5	TRBD2	.	TGCAGTGCTAGAGATTCCGGGGGGCAAGAGACCCAGTACTTC	CSARDSGGQETQYF
TRBV6-5	TRBJ2-3	.	few	TGTGCCAGCAGGACTGAGTATACGCAGTATTTT	CASRTEYTQYF
TRBV20-1	TRBJ1-4	TRBD1	.	TGCAGTGCTAGAGACCCCGACAGGGACGAAAAACTGTTTTTT	CSARDPDRDEKLFF
TRBV29-1	TRBJ2-7	.	.	TGCAGCGTTGTTGGGGGGCGCGGTATATCCTACGAGCAGTACTTC	CSVVGGRGISYEQYF
TRBV24-1	TRBJ1-2	TRBD1	few	TGTGCCACCAGTGATGCCCGGGACAGGGCTAACTATGGCTACACCTTC	CATSDARDRANYGYTF
TRBV20-1	TRBJ2-5	TRBD2	.	TGCAGTGCTTCGACTAGCGGGGGATACAGTGAGCAGTACTTC	CSASTSGGYSEQYF
TRBV4-3	TRBJ2-6	.	.	TGCGCCAGCAGCCAAGACTTAGGGACCCTCCCGCCTTACTCTGGGGCCAACGTCCTGACTTTC	CASSQDLGTLPPYSGANVLTF
TRBV7-2	TRBJ1-1	.	.	TGTGCCAGCAGCCGTATACAGGGCGACACTGAAGCTTTCTTT	CASSRIQGDTEAFF
TRBV6-2/TRBV6-3	TRBJ1-2	.	many	TGTGCCAGCAGTTACTCGAGGGACTATGGCTACACCTTC	CASSYSRDYGYTF
TRBV14	TRBJ1-2	.	.	TGTGCCAGCAGCCAAGGAACTAACTGTGGCTACACCTTC	CASSQGTNCGYTF
TRBV6-2/TRBV6-3	TRBJ2-7	.	.	TGTGCCAGCAGTTACTCATTCTCCGAGCAGTACTTC	CASSYSFSEQYF
TRBV20-1	TRBJ2-3	TRBD2	.	TGCAGTGCTAGACTAGCGGGGGCGAGGGATACGCAGTATTTT	CSARLAGARDTQYF
TRBV6-2/TRBV6-3	TRBJ2-1	TRBD2	.	TGTGCCAGCAGTGCCAGCGGGGGGCCCCTCAATGAGCAGTTCTTC	CASSASGGPLNEQFF
TRBV4-3	TRBJ2-3	.	.	TGCGCCAGCAGCCAAGAGGGGGGCACTGCAGATACGCAGTATTTT	CASSQEGGTADTQYF
TRBV7-9	TRBJ2-5	TRBD1	.	TGTGCCAACTCCCGCCAGGGACAGGGGATAGAGACCCAGTACTTC	CANSRQGQGIETQYF
TRBV25-1	TRBJ1-1	.	few	TGTGCCAGCGCCGTATATGAGAACACTGAAGCTTTCTTT	CASAVYENTEAFF
TRBV25-1	TRBJ2-1	.	.	TGTGCCAGCAGTGAATTAAAGGCAAACAATGAGCAGTTCTTC	CASSELKANNEQFF
TRBV7-6	TRBJ1-3	.	.	TGTGCCAGCATCCGGGATCAAACCTCTGGAAACACCATATATTTT	CASIRDQTSGNTIYF
TRBV29-1	TRBJ1-1	.	.	TGCAGCGTCTTTGACAGAGTCATCACTGAAGCTTTCTTT	CSVFDRVITEAFF
TRBV5-1	TRBJ1-2	TRBD1	.	TGCGCCAGCAGCCTGACAGGGTACCGCTGTGGCTACACCTTC	CASSLTGYRCGYTF
TRBV7-2	TRBJ2-7	TRBD2	few	TGTGCCAGCAGCCGGGGACTAGCGGATCCCTACGAGCAGTACTTC	CASSRGLADPYEQYF
TRBV4-1	TRBJ2-7	TRBD1	many	TGCGCCAGCAGCGAAAGACAGGGGAGCTCCTACGAGCAGTACTTC	CASSERQGSSYEQYF
TRBV2	TRBJ2-1	.	.	TGTGCCAGCAGTGAAGTAGTGAGGGGCCAACTGTTCTTC	CASSEVVRGQLFF
TRBV4-1	TRBJ2-7	.	few	TGCGCCAGCAGCCAAGCCCAACCGGGGGACAAGGTAACCTACGAGCAGTACTTC	CASSQAQPGDKVTYEQYF
TRBV5-1	TRBJ2-3	.	few	TGCGCCAGCAGCTTGGGGACAGAATTATCAGATACGCAGTATTTT	CASSLGTELSDTQYF
TRBV6-5	TRBJ2-1	TRBD2	once	TGTGCCATCTCCCCCCTGGGACTAGAGCCCTACAATGAGCAGTTCTTC	CAISPLGLEPYNEQFF
TRBV7-2	TRBJ1-4	.	.	TGTGCCAGCAGCTCGTCACAAACTAATGAAAAACTGTTTTTT	CASSSSQTNEKLFF
TRBV6-1	TRBJ1-2	TRBD1	.	TGTGCCGGCAGGGTAACCGGGACAGGGCATGGCTACACCTTC	CAGRVTGTGHGYTF
TRBV7-9	TRBJ2-7	.	few	TGTGCCAGCAGCCCGATTGGGGTCTCCTACGAGCAGTACTTC	CASSPIGVSYEQYF
TRBV5-5	TRBJ2-7	.	once	TGTGCCAGCAGCGGCTCCAGGCGCTACGAGCAGTACTTC	CASSGSRRYEQYF
TRBV5-1	TRBJ1-1	TRBD1	few	TGCGCCAGCAGCTGGGGACAGTTACAAGAAGCTTTCTTT	CASSWGQLQEAFF